This T cell receptor beta chain is drawn from a study of T-cell reconstitution after alpha-beta-depleted transplantation in children. Whole-study results and caveats: The origin of alpha-beta T cells about two months after transplant was reportedly several hundred expanded graft clones. T-cell counts and diversity at one year following transplant were attributed mainly to newly produced T cells.

This CDR3 has 15 residues. The germline gives CDR1 GTSNPN, CDR2 SVGIG (reference sequence). With 0 bases removed from V and 3 bases from J, the gap between germline ends came to 12 bases. Remarks on this clonotype: Its antigen is unknown.

Unique molecular identifiers featured in how the TCRbeta library was prepared. TCRdb processed the PCR reads anew with MiXCR; each CDR3 protein has one entry. The sample has hundreds of thousands of distinct CDR3 sequences, 13% seen once. This receptor was obtained from a male patient between 5 and 17 years old who had a stem cell transplant for acute myeloid leukemia, so the T cells may come from the graft donor. The sample here was PBMCs, mostly from graft donor cells, taken 360 days after TCRalphabeta/CD19-depleted stem cell transplant. The chain couples TRBV30 to TRBJ2-1; the D is unclear. CDR3 DNA: TGTGCCTGGAGTGTACGAAGGCAGGTCTACAATGAGCAGTTCTTC. It yields the protein CAWSVRRQVYNEQFF.